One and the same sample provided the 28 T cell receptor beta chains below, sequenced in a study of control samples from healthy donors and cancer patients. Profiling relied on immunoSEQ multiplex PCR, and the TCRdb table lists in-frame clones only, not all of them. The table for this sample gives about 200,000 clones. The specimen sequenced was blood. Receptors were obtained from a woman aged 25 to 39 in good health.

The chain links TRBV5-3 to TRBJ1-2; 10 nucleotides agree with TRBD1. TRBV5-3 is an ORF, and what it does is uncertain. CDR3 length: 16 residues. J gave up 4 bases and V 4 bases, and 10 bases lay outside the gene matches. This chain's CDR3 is CARSPAPDRGGYGYTF. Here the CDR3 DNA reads TGTGCCAGAAGCCCCGCGCCGGACAGGGGGGGCTATGGCTACACCTTC.

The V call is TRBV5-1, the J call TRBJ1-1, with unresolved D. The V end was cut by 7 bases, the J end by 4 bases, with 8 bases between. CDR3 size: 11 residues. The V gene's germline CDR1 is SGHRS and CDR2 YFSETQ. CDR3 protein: CASSRGTEAFF. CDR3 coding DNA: TGCGCCAGCTCTAGAGGCACTGAAGCTTTCTTT.

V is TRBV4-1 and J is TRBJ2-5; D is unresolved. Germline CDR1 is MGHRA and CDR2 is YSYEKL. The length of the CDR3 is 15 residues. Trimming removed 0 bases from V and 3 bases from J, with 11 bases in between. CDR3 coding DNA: TGCGCCAGCAGCCAAGACCCGGGCCCGGAAGAGACCCAGTACTTC. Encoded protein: CASSQDPGPEETQYF.

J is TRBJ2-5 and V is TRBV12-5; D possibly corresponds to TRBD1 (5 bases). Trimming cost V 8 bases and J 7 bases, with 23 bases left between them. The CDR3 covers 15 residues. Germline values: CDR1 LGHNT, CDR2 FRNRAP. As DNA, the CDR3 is TGTGCTAGTAGCCCGAAGTTAGGGGCTGGGGTGACCCAGTACTTC. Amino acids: CASSPKLGAGVTQYF.

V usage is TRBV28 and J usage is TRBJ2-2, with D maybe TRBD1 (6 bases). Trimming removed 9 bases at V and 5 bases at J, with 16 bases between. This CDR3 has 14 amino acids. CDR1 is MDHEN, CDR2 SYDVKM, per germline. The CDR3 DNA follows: TGTGCCAGTTTCTTCGACAGGCGAACCGGGGAGCTGTTTTTT. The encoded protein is CASFFDRRTGELFF.

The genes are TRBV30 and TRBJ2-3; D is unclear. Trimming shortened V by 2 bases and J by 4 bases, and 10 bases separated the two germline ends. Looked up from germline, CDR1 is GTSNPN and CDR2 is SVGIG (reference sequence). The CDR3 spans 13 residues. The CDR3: CAWSSAGADTQYF. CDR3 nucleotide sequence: TGTGCCTGGAGTTCCGCTGGGGCAGATACGCAGTATTTT.

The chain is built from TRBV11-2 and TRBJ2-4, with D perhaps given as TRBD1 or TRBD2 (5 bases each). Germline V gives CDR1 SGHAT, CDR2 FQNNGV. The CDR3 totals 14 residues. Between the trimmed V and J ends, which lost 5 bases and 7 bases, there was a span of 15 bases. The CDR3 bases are TGTGCCAGCAGCGCAACCCAGGGCGGGAACATTCAGTACTTC. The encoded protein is CASSATQGGNIQYF. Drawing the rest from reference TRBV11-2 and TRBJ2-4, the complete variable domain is EAGVAQSPRYKIIEKRQSVAFWCNPISGHATLYWYQQILGQGPKLLIQFQNNGVVDDSQLPKDRFSAERLKGVDSTLKIQPAKLEDSAVYLCASSATQGGNIQYFGAGTRLSVL.

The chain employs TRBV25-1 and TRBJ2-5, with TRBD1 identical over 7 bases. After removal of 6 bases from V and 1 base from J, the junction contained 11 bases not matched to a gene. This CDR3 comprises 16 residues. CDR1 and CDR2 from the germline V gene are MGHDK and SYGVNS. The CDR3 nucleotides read TGTGCCAGCAGGCTACCCAACAGGGGTTTCCAAGAGACCCAGTACTTC. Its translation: CASRLPNRGFQETQYF.

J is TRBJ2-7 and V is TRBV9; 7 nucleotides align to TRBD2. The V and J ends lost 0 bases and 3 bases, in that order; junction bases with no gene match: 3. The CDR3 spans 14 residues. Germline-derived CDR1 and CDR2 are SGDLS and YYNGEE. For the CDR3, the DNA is TGTGCCAGCAGCGTAGGATTAGCGGGCTACGAGCAGTACTTC. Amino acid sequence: CASSVGLAGYEQYF.

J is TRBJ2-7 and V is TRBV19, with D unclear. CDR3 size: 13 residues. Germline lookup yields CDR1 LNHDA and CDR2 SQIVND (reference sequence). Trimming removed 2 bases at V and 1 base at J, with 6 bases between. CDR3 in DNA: TGTGCCAGTAGTATAACAGCTTCCTACGAGCAGTACTTC. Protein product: CASSITASYEQYF.

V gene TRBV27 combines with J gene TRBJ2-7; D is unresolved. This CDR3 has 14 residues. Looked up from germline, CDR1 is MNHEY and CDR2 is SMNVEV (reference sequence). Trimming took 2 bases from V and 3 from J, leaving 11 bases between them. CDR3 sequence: CASSLGGLIYEQYF. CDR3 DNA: TGTGCCAGCAGTTTAGGTGGGTTAATCTACGAGCAGTACTTC.

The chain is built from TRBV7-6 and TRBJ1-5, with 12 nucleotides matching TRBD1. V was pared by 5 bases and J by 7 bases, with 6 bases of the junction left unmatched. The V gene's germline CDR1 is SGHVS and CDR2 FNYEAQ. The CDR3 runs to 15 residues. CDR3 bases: TGTGCCAGCAGCCCTCGGGACAGGGGGCACCAGCCCCAGCATTTT. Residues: CASSPRDRGHQPQHF. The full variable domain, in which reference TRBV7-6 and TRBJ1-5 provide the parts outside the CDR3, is GAGVSQSPRYKVTKRGQDVALRCDPISGHVSLYWYRQALGQGPEFLTYFNYEAQQDKSGLPNDRFSAERPEGSISTLTIQRTEQRDSAMYRCASSPRDRGHQPQHFGDGTRLSIL.

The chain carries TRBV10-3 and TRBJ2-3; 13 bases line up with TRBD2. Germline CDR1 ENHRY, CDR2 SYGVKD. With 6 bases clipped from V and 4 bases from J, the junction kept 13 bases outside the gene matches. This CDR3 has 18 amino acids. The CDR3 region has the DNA TGTGCCATCAGGAGGGGGATTAGGACTAGCGGGGGAGCAGATACGCAGTATTTT. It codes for CAIRRGIRTSGGADTQYF.

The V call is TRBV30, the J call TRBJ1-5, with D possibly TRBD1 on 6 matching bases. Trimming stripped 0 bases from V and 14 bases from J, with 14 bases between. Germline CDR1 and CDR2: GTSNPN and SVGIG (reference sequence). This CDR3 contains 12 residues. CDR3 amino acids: CAWSVPSGTKHF. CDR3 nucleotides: TGTGCCTGGAGTGTACCAAGCGGGACAAAGCATTTT.

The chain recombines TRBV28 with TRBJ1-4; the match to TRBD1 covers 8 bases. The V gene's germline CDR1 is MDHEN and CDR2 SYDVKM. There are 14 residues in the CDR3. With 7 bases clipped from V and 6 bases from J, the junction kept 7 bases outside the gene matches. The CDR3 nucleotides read TGTGCCAGCACCCCGGGACAGGACTATGAAAAACTGTTTTTT. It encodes CASTPGQDYEKLFF.

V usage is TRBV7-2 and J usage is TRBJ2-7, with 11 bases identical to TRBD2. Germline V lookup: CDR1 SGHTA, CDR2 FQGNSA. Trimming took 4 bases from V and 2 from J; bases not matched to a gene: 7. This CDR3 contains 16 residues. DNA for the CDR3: TGTGCCAGCAGCTCCGGCCGTAGCGGGGGGGCCTACGAGCAGTACTTC. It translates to CASSSGRSGGAYEQYF.

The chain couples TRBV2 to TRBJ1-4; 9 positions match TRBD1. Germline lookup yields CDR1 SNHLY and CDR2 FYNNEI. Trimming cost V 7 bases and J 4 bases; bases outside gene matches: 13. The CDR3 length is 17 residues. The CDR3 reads CASTFRTQGAGNEKLFF. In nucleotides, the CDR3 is TGTGCCAGCACGTTTCGCACACAGGGGGCGGGTAATGAAAAACTGTTTTTT.

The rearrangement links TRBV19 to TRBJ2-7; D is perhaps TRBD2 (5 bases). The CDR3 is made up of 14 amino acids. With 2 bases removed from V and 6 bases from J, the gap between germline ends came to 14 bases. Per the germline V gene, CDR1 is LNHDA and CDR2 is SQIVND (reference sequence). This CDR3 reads CASSIRQYGGEQYF. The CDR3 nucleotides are TGTGCCAGTAGTATACGTCAGTATGGAGGCGAGCAGTACTTC.

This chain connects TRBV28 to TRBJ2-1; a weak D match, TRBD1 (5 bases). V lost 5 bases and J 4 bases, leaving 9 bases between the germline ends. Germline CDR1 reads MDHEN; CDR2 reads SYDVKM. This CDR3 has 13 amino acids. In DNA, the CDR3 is TGTGCCAGCAGTGGGGCAGTGTACAATGAGCAGTTCTTC. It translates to CASSGAVYNEQFF.

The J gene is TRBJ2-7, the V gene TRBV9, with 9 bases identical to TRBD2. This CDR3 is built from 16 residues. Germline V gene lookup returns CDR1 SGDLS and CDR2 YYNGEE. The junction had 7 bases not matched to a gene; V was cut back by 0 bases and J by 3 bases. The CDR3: CASSVVPSGDLYEQYF. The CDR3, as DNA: TGTGCCAGCAGCGTAGTACCTAGCGGGGACCTCTACGAGCAGTACTTC.

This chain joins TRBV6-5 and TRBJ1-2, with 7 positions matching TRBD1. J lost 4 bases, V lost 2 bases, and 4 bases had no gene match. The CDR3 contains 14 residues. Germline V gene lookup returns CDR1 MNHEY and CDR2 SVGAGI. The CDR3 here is CASSYVGGGYGYTF. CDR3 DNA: TGTGCCAGCAGTTACGTAGGGGGCGGCTATGGCTACACCTTC.

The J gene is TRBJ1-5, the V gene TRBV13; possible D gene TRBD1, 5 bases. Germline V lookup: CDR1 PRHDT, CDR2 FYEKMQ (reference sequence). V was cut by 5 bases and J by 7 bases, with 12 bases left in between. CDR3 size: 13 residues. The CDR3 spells CASSAGSVQPQHF. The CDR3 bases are TGTGCCAGCAGCGCAGGGTCGGTCCAGCCCCAGCATTTT.

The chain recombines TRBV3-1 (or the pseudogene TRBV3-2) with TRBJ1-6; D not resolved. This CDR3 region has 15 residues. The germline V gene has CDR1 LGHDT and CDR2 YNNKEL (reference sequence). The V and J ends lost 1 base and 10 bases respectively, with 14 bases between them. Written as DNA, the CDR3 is TGTGCCAGCAGCCAAGGGAAGAGCGGTTGGTCACCCCTCCACTTT. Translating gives CASSQGKSGWSPLHF.

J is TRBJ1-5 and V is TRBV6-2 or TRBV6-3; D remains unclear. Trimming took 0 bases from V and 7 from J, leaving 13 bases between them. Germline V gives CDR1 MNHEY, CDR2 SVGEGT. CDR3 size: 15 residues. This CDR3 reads CASSYSGQVGQPQHF. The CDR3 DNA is TGTGCCAGCAGTTACTCGGGTCAGGTTGGACAGCCCCAGCATTTT.

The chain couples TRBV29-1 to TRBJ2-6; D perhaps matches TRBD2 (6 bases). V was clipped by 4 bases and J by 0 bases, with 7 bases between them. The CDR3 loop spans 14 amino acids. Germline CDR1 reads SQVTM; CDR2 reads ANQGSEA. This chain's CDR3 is CSVAGDSGANVLTF. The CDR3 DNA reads TGCAGCGTTGCGGGGGACTCTGGGGCCAACGTCCTGACTTTC. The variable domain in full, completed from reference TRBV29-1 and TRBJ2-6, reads SAVISQKPSRDICQRGTSLTIQCQVDSQVTMMFWYRQQPGQSLTLIATANQGSEATYESGFVIDKFPISRPNLTFSTLTVSNMSPEDSSIYLCSVAGDSGANVLTFGAGSRLTVL.

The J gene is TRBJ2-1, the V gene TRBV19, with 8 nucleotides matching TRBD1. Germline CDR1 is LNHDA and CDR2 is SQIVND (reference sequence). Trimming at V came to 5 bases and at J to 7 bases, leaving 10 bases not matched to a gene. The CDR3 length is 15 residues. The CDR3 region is CASSVGPRGRNEQFF. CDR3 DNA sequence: TGTGCCAGTAGTGTCGGACCCAGGGGGCGAAATGAGCAGTTCTTC.

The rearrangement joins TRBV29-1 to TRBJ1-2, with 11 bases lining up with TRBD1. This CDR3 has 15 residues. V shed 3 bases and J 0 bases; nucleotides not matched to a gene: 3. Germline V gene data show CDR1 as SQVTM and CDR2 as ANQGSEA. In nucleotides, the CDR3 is TGCAGCGTTGATGGGACAGGGGGAGCTAACTATGGCTACACCTTC. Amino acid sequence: CSVDGTGGANYGYTF.

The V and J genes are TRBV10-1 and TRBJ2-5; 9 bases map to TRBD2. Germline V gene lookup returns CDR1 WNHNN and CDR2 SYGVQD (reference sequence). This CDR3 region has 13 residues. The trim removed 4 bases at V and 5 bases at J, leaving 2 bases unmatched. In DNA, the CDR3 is TGCGCCAGCAGTGGCGGGACTAGCGAGACCCAGTACTTC. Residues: CASSGGTSETQYF.